This TCR beta chain originates from a study of CXCR3-negative and CXCR3-positive naive CD8 T cells (dated by TCRdb to between 2018 and 2020). Study-wide context: Roughly 140 million TRB reads were obtained in total, roughly 1.5 +/- 0.3 million reads per library. Diversity and physicochemical repertoire analyses covered about a dozen donors pooled from two independent experiments. Naive subsets from five or six donors and memory cells from 3 donors were included in the TRBV-TRBJ cluster analysis. Overall study results and their limits: Compared with CXCR3-negative naive cells, CXCR3-positive naive cells had TRB CDR3s with higher hydrophobicity (lower Kidera factor 4), lower energy, and higher strength and volume indices. Both naive subsets had comparably high repertoire diversity, while memory CD8+ T cells had much lower repertoire diversity. Similar TRBV-TRBJ usage was shown by naive CXCR3-negative and CXCR3-positive cells from the same donor, whereas distinct patterns were shown by memory cells. Because CXCR3 expression was partially decreased after cryopreservation, freshly isolated PBMCs were used for most assays. Because surface CD5, which is linked to self-reactivity in mice, was comparable between the naive subsets, TCR interaction strength was also inferred from TRB CDR3 physicochemical properties.

The CDR3 contains 13 residues, cysteine and phenylalanine counted. The DNA sequence is not available. CDR1 and CDR2 are read off the germline V gene as MNHEY and SVGAGI. About this clonotype itself: The target of this receptor is not known.

The sequencer listed for this sample is NextSeq 550. The Human TCR Profiling Kit (MiLaboratory) was used to make UMI-labeled 5' RACE TRB cDNA libraries. cDNA synthesis used the entire amount of extracted RNA, and PCR amplification then used the entire amount of cDNA produced. The libraries were made side by side, with each library going through the same number of PCR cycles. As for the original processing: MIGEC and MiXCR extracted about 53,000 +/- 10,000 unique UMI-labeled TRB cDNA molecules per library, requiring at least two reads per UMI. On average, each library contained approximately 40,000 +/- 10,000 functional in-frame TRB CDR3 nucleotide clonotypes without stop codons. Diversity metrics, including normalized Shannon-Wiener and Chao1, were computed in VDJtools after downsampling to 5000 UMI-labeled TRB molecules per sample. Clonotype-size-weighted physicochemical properties of the central five CDR3 residues (interaction energy, strength, volume and Kidera factor 4) were computed in VDJtools. TCRdb reprocessed the raw reads; every CDR3 protein sequence is a single record, and DNA is not supplied. The V and J calls, along with clone size, are taken from TCRdb and not from the paper's own processing. The sample table gives under 75,000 distinct CDR3 sequences. The top ten constitute about 0.78% of the sample.

For each CD8+ T cell subset, flow sorting was done in triplicate, and about 300,000 cells per subset went directly into RLT lysis buffer. To keep memory contaminants out, a stringent definition of naive CD8+ T cells was applied: CD45RO-CCR7+CD27+CD95-. Standard density gradient centrifugation was used to isolate peripheral blood mononuclear cells from buffy coats. Naive CXCR3-negative and CXCR3-positive CD8+ T cells were flow-sorted on a FACSAria III. An RNeasy Mini Kit was used to extract total RNA from the sorted cells. Sequencing was carried out using naive CXCR3+ CD8+ T cells from blood. Sample cell subset or site, as interpreted from the label and publication: CD45RO-CCR7+CD27+CD95- naive CD8+ T cells expressing CXCR3 (TNR3+). The chain joins TRBV6-5 to TRBJ2-2. The TCR was taken from a human donor in good health. Some clones in this sample may be carry-over from other donors' samples. The CDR3 region has the sequence CASSYINTGELFF.